These 21 T cell receptor beta chains share one sample of origin, sequenced in a study of blood T cell repertoires in COVID-19. Clones were sequenced by immunoSEQ multiplex PCR, and TCRdb holds only the in-frame ones, with some missing. In the table there are some 150,000 clones, around 90% of which are singletons. Sequenced: peripheral blood. The receptors here all came from a woman aged 55-69 years who had recovered from COVID-19.

The chain links TRBV5-4 to TRBJ2-5, with TRBD2 matching over 9 bases. This CDR3 comprises 16 residues. Per germline, CDR1 SGHNT and CDR2 YYREEE (reference sequence). The trim removed 0 bases at V and 3 bases at J, leaving 6 bases unmatched. DNA for the CDR3: TGTGCCAGCAGCTTGGAAGGGCGGGGGGGAGAAGAGACCCAGTACTTC. Translation: CASSLEGRGGEETQYF.

This clone was seen only once. The rearrangement uses TRBV3-1 (or the pseudogene TRBV3-2) and TRBJ2-5, with D possibly TRBD2 on 6 matching bases. Germline V CDR1 and CDR2: LGHDT, YNNKEL (reference sequence). The V end lost 7 bases, the J end lost 7 bases, and 16 bases lay between the germline ends. The CDR3 has 13 residues. The CDR3, as DNA: TGTGCCAGCATCCTCTCTAGCGTCGGGACCCAGTACTTC. Its translation is CASILSSVGTQYF.

The chain carries TRBV3-1 (or the pseudogene TRBV3-2) and TRBJ1-2, with D perhaps TRBD1 (5 bases). This CDR3 has 16 amino acids. Trimming stripped 5 bases from V and 8 bases from J, with 24 bases between. CDR1 is LGHDT and CDR2 is YNNKEL in the germline V gene (reference sequence). CDR3 in amino acids: CASSAAGGEVNRGYTF. CDR3 nucleotide sequence: TGTGCCAGCAGCGCAGCCGGGGGGGAGGTCAATCGGGGCTACACCTTC.

DNA for the CDR3: TGTGCCAGCAGCACCCGGAGAGGCTCTGGGGCCAACGTCCTGACTTTC. Protein: CASSTRRGSGANVLTF. The V and J genes are TRBV7-9 and TRBJ2-6; D is ambiguous. Germline values: CDR1 SEHNR, CDR2 FQNEAQ (reference sequence). V was pared by 5 bases and J by 0 bases, with 11 bases between. This CDR3 has 16 amino acids.

The chain employs TRBV10-1 and TRBJ2-3; 8 bases align to TRBD1. Per the germline V gene, CDR1 is WNHNN and CDR2 is SYGVQD (reference sequence). V dropped 0 bases and J dropped 1; count of bases not matched to a gene: 6. This CDR3 contains 17 residues. The CDR3 sequence is CASSESDREIGTDTQYF. CDR3 in DNA: TGCGCCAGCAGTGAGTCGGACAGGGAGATCGGCACAGATACGCAGTATTTT.

The chain has TRBV5-1 and TRBJ1-6; possibly TRBD1 for D (5 bases). The ends were cut back, 0 bases at V and 7 bases at J, with 11 bases in the middle. Per germline, CDR1 SGHRS and CDR2 YFSETQ. The CDR3 is made up of 15 amino acids. In DNA, the CDR3 is TGCGCCAGCAGCTTGGACCCGCAGGGAAATTCACCCCTCCACTTT. Protein product: CASSLDPQGNSPLHF.

The chain combines TRBV5-5 with TRBJ2-5; TRBD2 is a possible D gene (7 bases). V was pared by 4 bases and J by 4 bases, with 14 bases between. CDR1 and CDR2 (germline): SGHKS, YYEKEE (reference sequence). The CDR3 spans 14 residues. The CDR3, as DNA: TGTGCCAGCAGCCCGGAGGGGGGGGGAGAGACCCAGTACTTC. It is translated as CASSPEGGGETQYF.

The chain is built from TRBV15 and TRBJ1-1, with D unresolved. The CDR3 is 13 amino acids. Trimming stripped 7 bases from V and 6 bases from J, with 15 bases between. Looked up from germline, CDR1 is LNHNV and CDR2 is YYDKDF (reference sequence). This CDR3 reads CATKRREQAEAFF. The CDR3 DNA sequence: TGTGCCACCAAGCGACGGGAGCAAGCTGAAGCTTTCTTT.

V usage is TRBV3-1 (or the pseudogene TRBV3-2) and J usage is TRBJ2-5, with 10 bases lining up with TRBD2. Trimming took 1 base from V and 2 from J; bases not matched to a gene: 13. The CDR3 runs to 19 residues. Germline V CDR1 and CDR2: LGHDT, YNNKEL (reference sequence). Written as DNA, the CDR3 is TGTGCCAGCAGCCAAGTCGGGGCGGCTAGCGGGGGCCCTCAAGAGACCCAGTACTTC. As protein: CASSQVGAASGGPQETQYF.

The J gene is TRBJ2-7, the V gene TRBV6-5, with D unclear. The CDR3 is 15 residues long. Trimming shortened V by 6 bases and J by 3 bases, and 18 bases separated the two germline ends. Germline V gene data show CDR1 as MNHEY and CDR2 as SVGAGI. This CDR3 reads CASSLTALLDYEQYF. As DNA, the CDR3 is TGTGCCAGCAGCCTGACTGCACTCCTCGACTACGAGCAGTACTTC.

The V and J genes are TRBV5-1 and TRBJ2-3; weak D call: TRBD1 (6 bases). V was shortened by 0 bases and J by 6 bases, with 14 bases between the two germline ends. Germline CDR1 is SGHRS and CDR2 is YFSETQ. The CDR3 covers 15 residues. This CDR3 is CASSLGQDGADTQYF. The CDR3 DNA sequence: TGCGCCAGCAGCTTGGGACAGGACGGGGCGGATACGCAGTATTTT.

This chain connects TRBV12-3 or TRBV12-4 to TRBJ2-3, with D unresolved. The CDR3 contains 13 residues. Trimming cost V 3 bases and J 0 bases, with 4 bases left between them. The CDR3 protein is CASSFSSTDTQYF. CDR3 DNA sequence: TGTGCCAGCAGTTTCAGTAGCACAGATACGCAGTATTTT.

This clone was counted a single time. This chain links TRBV28 with TRBJ1-2, with 8 bases lining up with TRBD1. The V gene's germline CDR1 is MDHEN and CDR2 SYDVKM. Trimming removed 7 bases from V and 7 bases from J; junction bases left unmatched: 8. The CDR3 has 13 residues. Here the CDR3 DNA reads TGTGCCAGCACCACCAGCAGGGGGCCTGGCTACACCTTC. This codes for CASTTSRGPGYTF.

This sequence joins TRBV5-1 and TRBJ2-3; TRBD2 agrees at 8 bases. V gave up 4 bases and J gave up 5 bases; unmatched junction bases: 6. This CDR3 region has 14 residues. Per germline, CDR1 SGHRS and CDR2 YFSETQ. The CDR3 sequence: CASSRGLVEDTQYF. CDR3 DNA: TGCGCCAGCAGCAGGGGACTAGTCGAAGATACGCAGTATTTT.

There are a few counts of this clone. The chain couples TRBV19 to TRBJ1-5; D ambiguous. Trimming removed 5 bases from V and 4 bases from J, with 9 bases in between. The germline V gene has CDR1 LNHDA and CDR2 SQIVND (reference sequence). The CDR3 totals 13 residues. CDR3 sequence (DNA): TGTGCCAGTAGTCAAGACATGAATCAGCCCCAGCATTTT. This translates into CASSQDMNQPQHF.

The chain uses TRBV18 and TRBJ2-1, with 12 bases that match TRBD2. From germline, CDR1 is KGHSH and CDR2 LQKENI. CDR3 length equals 15 residues. V trimming: 2 bases; J trimming: 8 bases; junction bases outside the gene matches: 4. This CDR3 reads CASSPKLAGGYEQFF. Here the CDR3 DNA reads TGTGCCAGCTCACCAAAGCTAGCGGGGGGGTATGAGCAGTTCTTC.

The rearrangement joins TRBV12-3 or TRBV12-4 to TRBJ1-1; D is possibly TRBD1 (6 bases). Trimming removed 4 bases from V and 4 bases from J, with 10 bases in between. This CDR3 spans 13 amino acids. The CDR3 sequence is CASSWSGVTEAFF. DNA of the CDR3: TGTGCCAGCAGTTGGTCAGGGGTCACTGAAGCTTTCTTT.

The CDR3 spells CASSEAGIGAAGYTF. The CDR3 DNA reads as TGTGCCAGCAGTGAAGCGGGTATTGGGGCCGCTGGCTACACCTTC. The gene calls are TRBV6-1 and TRBJ1-2; tentatively, D is TRBD1 (5 bases). The CDR3 consists of 15 residues. V lost 0 bases and J 7 bases, leaving 15 bases between the germline ends. CDR1 is MNHNS, CDR2 SASEGT, per germline.

This clone has more than one count but fewer than ten. The gene calls are TRBV19 and TRBJ2-7; TRBD1 matches at 11 bases. Per the germline V gene, CDR1 is LNHDA and CDR2 is SQIVND (reference sequence). This CDR3 spans 19 amino acids. V dropped 10 bases and J dropped 2; count of bases not matched to a gene: 22. The CDR3 DNA sequence: TGTGCCAATACACCATTGGACAGGGGGCCAAAAACCCAAGCCTACGAGCAGTACTTC. This translates into CANTPLDRGPKTQAYEQYF. The complete variable domain, with remaining parts taken from reference TRBV19 and TRBJ2-7, reads DGGITQSPKYLFRKEGQNVTLSCEQNLNHDAMYWYRQDPGQGLRLIYYSQIVNDFQKGDIAEGYSVSREKKESFPLTVTSAQKNPTAFYLCANTPLDRGPKTQAYEQYFGPGTRLTVT.

This clone was observed once. CDR3 sequence reads: CASSSEEASYGYTF. For the CDR3, the DNA is TGTGCCAGCTCGAGCGAGGAGGCTAGCTATGGCTACACCTTC. This rearrangement joins TRBV9 to TRBJ1-2; D is undetermined. V lost 7 bases, J lost 4 bases, and 17 bases lay in between. Germline CDR1 reads SGDLS; CDR2 reads YYNGEE. The CDR3 is made up of 14 amino acids.

The CDR3 sequence: CASSLGEQGLEPQHF. For the CDR3, the DNA is TGTGCCAGCAGCTTAGGCGAACAGGGCCTAGAGCCCCAGCATTTT. The chain links TRBV7-9 to TRBJ1-5, with TRBD1 as a possible D gene (6 bases). Trimming shortened V by 1 base and J by 8 bases, and 15 bases separated the two germline ends. The CDR3 contains 15 residues. CDR1 is SEHNR, CDR2 FQNEAQ, per germline (reference sequence).